These 8 T cell receptor beta chains were all obtained from the same sample, sequenced in a study of cytomegalovirus exposure and HLA in healthy donors. The table came from immunoSEQ multiplex PCR; TCRdb's copy has only in-frame clones and leaves some out. The profile shows about 55,000 clones, roughly 90% of them singletons. Sequenced input: PBMCs. These receptors were taken from a man younger than 30 in good health and CMV-seronegative.

The rearrangement joins TRBV10-3 to TRBJ2-7; TRBD2 matches 9 bases. Germline assignment: CDR1 ENHRY and CDR2 SYGVKD. This CDR3 contains 15 residues. The V segment lost 5 bases and the J segment 1 base; nucleotides outside the gene matches: 6. CDR3 sequence: CAISSTSGLSYEQYF. The CDR3, as DNA: TGTGCCATCAGTTCGACTAGCGGACTGTCCTACGAGCAGTACTTC.

V is TRBV6-1 and J is TRBJ2-7; 13 bases align to TRBD2. The CDR3 has 15 amino acids. V lost 7 bases and J lost 3; bases outside the gene matches: 6. Per germline, CDR1 MNHNS and CDR2 SASEGT. The DNA of the CDR3 is TGTGCCAGCATCGGACTAGCGGGAGATGTCTACGAGCAGTACTTC. Its translation: CASIGLAGDVYEQYF.

This chain uses TRBV7-9 with TRBJ2-3, with D perhaps matching TRBD2 (6 bases). Trimming took off 5 bases at V and 4 bases at J, with 19 bases between the two ends. CDR1 is SEHNR, CDR2 FQNEAQ, per germline (reference sequence). This CDR3 has 16 amino acids. This CDR3 reads CASSPPGLSSPDTQYF. CDR3 in DNA: TGTGCCAGCAGCCCCCCGGGACTGAGTTCACCAGATACGCAGTATTTT.

The DNA for the CDR3 is TGTGCCAGCACCAGGGGGTTCACTTTCTTT. Translation gives CASTRGFTFF. This chain joins TRBV6-4 and TRBJ1-1; 7 bases are a match to TRBD1. This CDR3 region has 10 residues. Germline V lookup: CDR1 MRHNA, CDR2 SNTAGT. V lost 7 bases and J lost 12; bases outside the gene matches: 5.

This sequence joins TRBV27 and TRBJ1-2; 7 bases line up with TRBD1. There are 17 residues in the CDR3. Unmatched junction bases numbered 16, after V lost 5 bases and J lost 4 bases. From germline, CDR1 is MNHEY and CDR2 SMNVEV (reference sequence). Here the CDR3 reads CASSPAQSTGTFYGYTF. The CDR3 DNA reads as TGTGCCAGCAGTCCGGCCCAATCGACAGGGACCTTCTATGGCTACACCTTC.

V is TRBV6-5 and J is TRBJ2-3; possibly TRBD2 for D (6 bases). The CDR3 runs to 16 residues. V was shortened by 0 bases and J by 0 bases, with 10 bases between the two germline ends. Germline-derived CDR1 and CDR2 are MNHEY and SVGAGI. The CDR3 region is CASSYSGGTSTDTQYF. As DNA, the CDR3 is TGTGCCAGCAGTTACTCGGGGGGAACTAGCACAGATACGCAGTATTTT.

This clone was seen just once. The genes are TRBV30 and TRBJ2-5, with 7 positions matching TRBD1. Looked up from germline, CDR1 is GTSNPN and CDR2 is SVGIG (reference sequence). The junction had 10 bases not matched to a gene; V was cut back by 5 bases and J by 1 base. The CDR3 contains 15 residues. In DNA, the CDR3 is TGTGCCTGGGCACCGGGACAGAAATTCCAAGAGACCCAGTACTTC. As protein: CAWAPGQKFQETQYF.

V usage is TRBV5-1 and J usage is TRBJ2-7, with 9 bases fitting TRBD2. The trim removed 4 bases at V and 3 bases at J, leaving 14 bases unmatched. This CDR3 has 17 amino acids. Germline lookup yields CDR1 SGHRS and CDR2 YFSETQ. The CDR3 loop is CASSPAHTSGSNYEQYF. CDR3 bases: TGCGCCAGCAGCCCTGCCCATACTAGCGGGTCCAACTACGAGCAGTACTTC.